Sequencing of this T cell receptor beta chain was carried out in a study of cytomegalovirus exposure and HLA in healthy donors. A note on this clone: Its antigen is undetermined.

This PCR relied on a set of 60 Vbeta primers and 13 Jbeta primers. Libraries were prepared by immunoSEQ multiplex PCR; TCRdb keeps only in-frame clonotypes and omits some of them. The sample has around 150,000 clones, around 80% seen once. This CDR3 comprises 14 residues. Between the trimmed V and J ends, which lost 7 bases and 2 bases, there was a span of 11 bases. Germline CDR1 and CDR2: SGHVS and FQNEAQ. Whole-study results and caveats: Indistinguishable V segments such as TRBV6-2 and TRBV6-3 were excluded. V- and J-gene trimming in TCR beta was tied to a missense DCLRE1C variant by an analysis performed later. In a later analysis, compared with equally common non-associated chains, HLA-associated beta chains were more expanded. Reports indicated that the classifier achieved high specificity and sensitivity in diagnosing cytomegalovirus status.

The rearrangement links TRBV7-8 to TRBJ2-2; maybe TRBD2 (5 bases). This TCR was recovered from a man in his forties or fifties in good health and CMV-seronegative. The sample was PBMCs. The CDR3 coding sequence is TGTGCCAGCATGGACGGGGTTAACACCGGGGAGCTGTTTTTT. Protein product: CASMDGVNTGELFF.